The clone carrying this T cell receptor beta chain appeared a single time. Its antigen is not known. Some clones are missing from TCRdb's copy, which holds only in-frame ones; the method was immunoSEQ multiplex PCR. The sample yields nearly 110,000 clones, approximately 87% seen once. The data belong to a study of T cell responses to AZD1222 COVID-19 vaccine. Germline V gene lookup returns CDR1 KGHSH and CDR2 LQKENI. Trimming removed 0 bases at V and 5 bases at J, with 16 bases between. There are 16 residues in the CDR3. The study, taken as a whole, reports: Repertoires were sampled only after the peak T cell response. Recipients of two AZD1222 doses showed rising Spike-specific TCR breadth and depth. Dominant CD4 TCR responses targeted spike regions 160-218 and 743-854. Donor demographics were predominantly white British with a female majority; clonal diversity may be underestimated.

The origin of this receptor is an adult in good health. The starting material was peripheral blood, obtained on day 0 of AZD1222 vaccination. The chain employs TRBV18 and TRBJ1-2; TRBD1 might be the D (5 bases). CDR3 sequence: CASSPPSTAGGYGYTF. DNA for the CDR3: TGTGCCAGCTCACCACCGTCGACGGCTGGGGGTTATGGCTACACCTTC.